The clone carrying this T cell receptor beta chain was picked up a small number of times. Its antigen is currently unknown. The table came from immunoSEQ multiplex PCR; TCRdb's copy has only in-frame clones and leaves some out. The table has 9,500 to 15,000 clones, around 80% seen once; the top ten hold 10% to 15%. This sample is drawn from a study of tumor-infiltrating lymphocytes in localized non-small cell lung cancer. The wider study: The cohort mixed smokers and never-smokers, several histologies, and some post-neoadjuvant-chemotherapy samples.

Study observations and caveats: Recurrence-free survival showed no association with tumor T-cell fraction. Immunotypes IM1 and IM2 had similar TCR-derived T-cell fractions.

Per germline, CDR1 GTSNPN and CDR2 SVGIG (reference sequence). V gave up 0 bases and J gave up 6 bases, with 9 bases separating them. The CDR3 loop spans 13 amino acids. This chain uses TRBV30 with TRBJ1-5; D call uncertain. This TCR was recovered from a human donor with non-small cell lung cancer. The specimen sequenced was lung tumor tissue. The CDR3 protein is CAWSVKESQPQHF. In nucleotides, the CDR3 is TGTGCCTGGAGTGTAAAAGAATCTCAGCCCCAGCATTTT.